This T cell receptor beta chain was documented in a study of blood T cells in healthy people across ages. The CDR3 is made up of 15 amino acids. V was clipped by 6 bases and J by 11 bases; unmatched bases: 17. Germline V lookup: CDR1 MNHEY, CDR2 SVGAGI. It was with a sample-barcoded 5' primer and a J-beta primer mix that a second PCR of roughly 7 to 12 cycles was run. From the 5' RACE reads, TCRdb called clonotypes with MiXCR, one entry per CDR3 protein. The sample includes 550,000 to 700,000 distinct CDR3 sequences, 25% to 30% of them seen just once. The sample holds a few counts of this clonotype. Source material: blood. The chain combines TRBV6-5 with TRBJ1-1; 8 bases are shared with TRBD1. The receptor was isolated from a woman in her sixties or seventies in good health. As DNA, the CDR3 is TGTGCCAGCAGATACAAGGGACAGGCCCCAACGGCGGCTTTCTTT. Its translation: CASRYKGQAPTAAFF.